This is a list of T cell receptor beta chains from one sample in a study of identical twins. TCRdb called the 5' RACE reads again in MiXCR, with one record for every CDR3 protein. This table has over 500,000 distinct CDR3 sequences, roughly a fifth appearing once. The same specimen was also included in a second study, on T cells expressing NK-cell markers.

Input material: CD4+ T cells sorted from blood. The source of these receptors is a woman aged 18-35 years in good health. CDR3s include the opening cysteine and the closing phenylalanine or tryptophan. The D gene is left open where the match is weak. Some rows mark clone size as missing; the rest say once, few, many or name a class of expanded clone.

CDR3aa: CASSQVVGSYEQYF
CDR3nt: TGCGCCAGCAGCCAAGTGGTTGGCTCCTACGAGCAGTACTTC
abundance: few
d_gene: .
j_gene: TRBJ2-7
v_gene: TRBV4-3

CDR3aa: CASSQVARAGEQFF
CDR3nt: TGTGCCAGCAGCCAAGTGGCAAGGGCCGGTGAGCAGTTCTTC
abundance: few
d_gene: .
j_gene: TRBJ2-1
v_gene: TRBV14

CDR3aa: CASSLAGSSDTQYF
CDR3nt: TGTGCCAGCAGTTTGGCAGGGTCCTCAGATACGCAGTATTTT
abundance: .
d_gene: .
j_gene: TRBJ2-3
v_gene: TRBV28

CDR3aa: CASSPLQNTDTQYF
CDR3nt: TGTGCCAGCAGCCCACTGCAGAACACAGATACGCAGTATTTT
abundance: .
d_gene: .
j_gene: TRBJ2-3
v_gene: TRBV7-8

CDR3aa: CASSLGTGGGGNTIYF
CDR3nt: TGCGCCAGCAGCTTGGGAACAGGGGGCGGCGGAAACACCATATATTTT
abundance: few
d_gene: TRBD1
j_gene: TRBJ1-3
v_gene: TRBV5-1

CDR3aa: CASSLGTGPREQYF
CDR3nt: TGTGCCAGCAGTTTGGGGACAGGCCCACGCGAGCAGTACTTC
abundance: many
d_gene: TRBD1
j_gene: TRBJ2-7
v_gene: TRBV12-3/TRBV12-4

CDR3aa: CASSSGLEETQYF
CDR3nt: TGTGCCAGCAGCTCGGGACTAGAAGAGACCCAGTACTTC
abundance: few
d_gene: TRBD2
j_gene: TRBJ2-5
v_gene: TRBV7-2

CDR3aa: CSAAEAGPEGVWNEQFF
CDR3nt: TGCAGTGCTGCAGAAGCCGGACCCGAGGGGGTGTGGAATGAGCAGTTCTTC
abundance: few
d_gene: .
j_gene: TRBJ2-1
v_gene: TRBV20-1

CDR3aa: CASNTPGRLSEAFF
CDR3nt: TGTGCCAGCAATACACCAGGACGGCTGAGTGAAGCTTTCTTT
abundance: few
d_gene: .
j_gene: TRBJ1-1
v_gene: TRBV6-1

CDR3aa: CASSYGVSNYGYTF
CDR3nt: TGTGCCAGCAGTTATGGGGTATCGAACTATGGCTACACCTTC
abundance: few
d_gene: .
j_gene: TRBJ1-2
v_gene: TRBV6-5

CDR3aa: CASSLLRRADNSPLHF
CDR3nt: TGTGCCAGCAGCTTGCTTCGAAGGGCCGATAATTCACCCCTCCACTTT
abundance: many
d_gene: .
j_gene: TRBJ1-6
v_gene: TRBV11-2

CDR3aa: CASSRDLGRELFF
CDR3nt: TGTGCCAGCAGCCGAGACCTTGGTAGGGAGCTGTTTTTT
abundance: few
d_gene: .
j_gene: TRBJ2-2
v_gene: TRBV14

CDR3aa: CASRQGQGSSNEQFF
CDR3nt: TGTGCCAGCAGGCAGGGACAGGGGTCTTCCAATGAGCAGTTCTTC
abundance: .
d_gene: TRBD1
j_gene: TRBJ2-1
v_gene: TRBV11-2

CDR3aa: CASRNHGGNNEQFF
CDR3nt: TGTGCCAGCAGGAACCACGGGGGGAACAATGAGCAGTTCTTC
abundance: few
d_gene: TRBD2
j_gene: TRBJ2-1
v_gene: TRBV6-1

CDR3aa: CSASRGLGTDTQYF
CDR3nt: TGCAGTGCTAGTCGAGGGTTGGGCACAGATACGCAGTATTTT
abundance: few
d_gene: .
j_gene: TRBJ2-3
v_gene: TRBV20-1

CDR3aa: CASRARGATDTQYF
CDR3nt: TGCGCCAGCAGGGCCCGGGGGGCCACAGATACGCAGTATTTT
abundance: few
d_gene: .
j_gene: TRBJ2-3
v_gene: TRBV5-1

CDR3aa: CASSNTTGSYGYTF
CDR3nt: TGTGCCAGCAGCAACACGACAGGCAGCTATGGCTACACCTTC
abundance: .
d_gene: .
j_gene: TRBJ1-2
v_gene: TRBV12-3/TRBV12-4

CDR3aa: CSVIGTGTKLFF
CDR3nt: TGCAGCGTCATAGGGACAGGGACAAAACTGTTTTTT
abundance: few
d_gene: TRBD1
j_gene: TRBJ1-4
v_gene: TRBV29-1

CDR3aa: CASKKTVRETQYF
CDR3nt: TGTGCCAGCAAAAAGACAGTCAGGGAGACCCAGTACTTC
abundance: .
d_gene: .
j_gene: TRBJ2-5
v_gene: TRBV7-2

CDR3aa: CSVDGGLNEQYF
CDR3nt: TGCAGCGTCGATGGTGGTTTAAACGAGCAGTACTTC
abundance: .
d_gene: .
j_gene: TRBJ2-7
v_gene: TRBV29-1

CDR3aa: CAWSGPGLTVEAFF
CDR3nt: TGTGCCTGGAGTGGACCGGGACTGACCGTTGAAGCTTTCTTT
abundance: .
d_gene: .
j_gene: TRBJ1-1
v_gene: TRBV30

CDR3aa: CSASGDRGHSNIQYF
CDR3nt: TGCAGTGCTAGTGGGGACAGAGGTCATTCCAACATTCAGTACTTC
abundance: .
d_gene: TRBD1
j_gene: TRBJ2-4
v_gene: TRBV20-1

CDR3aa: CASSQDWGQAYNEQFF
CDR3nt: TGTGCCAGCAGCCAAGACTGGGGGCAAGCCTACAATGAGCAGTTCTTC
abundance: .
d_gene: .
j_gene: TRBJ2-1
v_gene: TRBV14

CDR3aa: CASSEFGGTDTQYF
CDR3nt: TGTGCCAGCAGTGAATTTGGGGGCACAGATACGCAGTATTTT
abundance: few
d_gene: .
j_gene: TRBJ2-3
v_gene: TRBV25-1